Listed here is a single TCR beta chain. What it recognizes is unknown. The data originate from a study of T cell repertoires in cytomegalovirus infection. The length of the CDR3 is 17 residues. The trim removed 8 bases at V and 0 bases at J, leaving 11 bases unmatched. In TCRdb, the reads were re-called with MiXCR into one record per CDR3 protein. This sample carries roughly 700,000 distinct CDR3 sequences, 30% to 40% of them seen once, and the ten largest clones take 15% to 20%. The chain recombines TRBV5-3 with TRBJ1-6; 7 nucleotides agree with TRBD1. TRBV5-3 is sorted into the ORF group, with uncertain function. The source material was cultured PBMCs, sampled from culture after CMV antigen stimulation. This TCR was recovered from a human donor in good health (CMV status not recorded). Some clones in this sample may be carry-over from other donors' samples. The CDR3 DNA follows: TGTGCCAGCAGCACAGGACAGGCGAGCTCCTATAATTCACCCCTCCACTTT. It specifies CASSTGQASSYNSPLHF.